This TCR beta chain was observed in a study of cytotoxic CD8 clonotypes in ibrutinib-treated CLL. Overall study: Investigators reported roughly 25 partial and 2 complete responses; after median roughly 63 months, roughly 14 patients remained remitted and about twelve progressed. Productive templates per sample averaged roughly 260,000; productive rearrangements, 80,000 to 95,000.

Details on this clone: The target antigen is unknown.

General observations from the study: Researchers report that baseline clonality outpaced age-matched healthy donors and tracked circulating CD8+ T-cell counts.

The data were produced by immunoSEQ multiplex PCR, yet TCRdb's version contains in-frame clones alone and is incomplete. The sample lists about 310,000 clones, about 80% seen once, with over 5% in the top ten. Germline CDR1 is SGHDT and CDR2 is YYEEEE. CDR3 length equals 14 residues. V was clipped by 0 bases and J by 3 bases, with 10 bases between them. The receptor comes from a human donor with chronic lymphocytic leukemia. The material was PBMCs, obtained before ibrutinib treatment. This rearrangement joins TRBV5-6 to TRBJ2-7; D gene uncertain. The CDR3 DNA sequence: TGTGCCAGCAGCTTGGGGGCACCGAGCTACGAGCAGTACTTC. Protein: CASSLGAPSYEQYF.